The present entry profiles one T cell receptor (beta chain) with its context. This sample was taken from a study of blood T cell repertoires in COVID-19. Looking at the study overall: T cells, B-cell-depleted T cells, or PBMCs provided the cDNA or gDNA that served as material.

Trimming removed 7 bases at V and 3 bases at J, with 18 bases between. The CDR3 totals 16 residues. Germline V gene sequence: CDR1 LNHDA, CDR2 SQIVND (reference sequence). TCRdb's copy holds only in-frame clones and misses some; the assay was immunoSEQ multiplex PCR. The sample contains approximately 200,000 clones, almost 85% of which appear only once. The genes are TRBV19 and TRBJ2-2; maybe TRBD1 (6 bases). Sequenced material: peripheral blood. This TCR came from a human donor with acute or convalescent COVID-19. The donor label of this sample is uncertain. CDR3: CASIEGVGSYTGELFF. For the CDR3, the DNA is TGTGCCAGTATTGAGGGGGTGGGTAGTTACACCGGGGAGCTGTTTTTT.